This T cell receptor (beta chain) appears in the sequencing data of a study of cytotoxic CD8 clonotypes in ibrutinib-treated CLL. Generated by immunoSEQ multiplex PCR, the TCRdb table keeps only in-frame clones and is missing some. The table has about 29,000 clones, around three quarters seen once. Sequenced material: PBMCs, taken after 24 months of ibrutinib treatment. The source of this sequence is a human donor with chronic lymphocytic leukemia.

CDR3 sequence (DNA): TGTGCCAGCAGCCACTCCACAGGGGGCCAGGAGACCCAGTACTTC. Protein: CASSHSTGGQETQYF. This chain connects TRBV27 to TRBJ2-5; TRBD1 aligns across 9 bases. Germline V gene data show CDR1 as MNHEY and CDR2 as SMNVEV (reference sequence). This CDR3 contains 15 residues. The trim removed 6 bases at V and 5 bases at J, leaving 10 bases unmatched.